The next 21 T cell receptor beta chains were all read from a single sample in a study of neurological immune-mediated disorders. Via MiXCR, TCRdb re-called the 5' RACE reads, giving one row per CDR3 protein. Here the sample spans tens of thousands of distinct CDR3 sequences, roughly 13% being singletons. Sample: PBMCs. Receptors originate from a female donor in good health.

This clonotype has a single count. This may be a read error, as it is one base from a much larger clone. The chain uses TRBV20-1 and TRBJ2-3; 10 bases map to TRBD2. Germline-derived CDR1 and CDR2 are DFQATT and SNEGSKA (reference sequence). CDR3 length equals 14 residues. The V segment lost 6 bases and the J segment 2 bases; nucleotides outside the gene matches: 5. Written as DNA, the CDR3 is TGCAGTGCCGAAACTAGCGGGGACACAGATACGCAGTATTTT. It yields the protein CSAETSGDTDTQYF.

At least ten counts were recorded for this clonotype. The chain joins TRBV20-1 to TRBJ1-2, with unresolved D. CDR1 and CDR2 (germline): DFQATT, SNEGSKA (reference sequence). The CDR3 contains 14 residues. V was cut by 5 bases and J by 3 bases, with 16 bases left in between. CDR3 sequence: CSAPEGIGDYGYTF. In nucleotides, the CDR3 is TGCAGTGCTCCCGAGGGTATTGGGGACTATGGCTACACCTTC.

The J gene is TRBJ1-3, the V gene TRBV27; D uncertain. This CDR3 is 15 amino acids long. V was clipped by 0 bases and J by 0 bases, with 6 bases between them. CDR1 is MNHEY and CDR2 is SMNVEV in the germline V gene (reference sequence). CDR3 in amino acids: CASSLSGNSGNTIYF. The CDR3 DNA is TGTGCCAGCAGTTTATCCGGTAACTCTGGAAACACCATATATTTT.

This clonotype has a count of ten or more. The chain employs TRBV7-2 and TRBJ2-3; D may be TRBD1 (6 bases). Trimming removed 1 base at V and 1 base at J, with 12 bases between. This CDR3 is built from 16 residues. The V gene's germline CDR1 is SGHTA and CDR2 FQGNSA. In DNA form, the CDR3 reads TGTGCCAGCAGCTTAGGCGCCAGGGGCCGCACAGATACGCAGTATTTT. Amino acids: CASSLGARGRTDTQYF.

This clonotype was counted many times. In DNA, the CDR3 is TGTGCCAGTAGGCCGAGGGACACAGATACGCAGTATTTT. As protein: CASRPRDTDTQYF. This rearrangement joins TRBV19 to TRBJ2-3; D possibly corresponds to TRBD2 (5 bases). The ends were cut back, 6 bases at V and 2 bases at J, with 9 bases in the middle. Per germline, CDR1 LNHDA and CDR2 SQIVND (reference sequence). The CDR3 runs 13 residues.

The chain has TRBV12-3 or TRBV12-4 and TRBJ2-6; D remains unclear. V was cut by 4 bases and J by 1 base, with 5 bases left in between. This CDR3 is built from 14 residues. The CDR3, as DNA: TGTGCCAGCAGTTGGAGTTCTGGGGCCAACGTCCTGACTTTC. Translated: CASSWSSGANVLTF.

The sample holds many counts of this clonotype. The chain's CDR3 is CASSPVDSSGANVLTF. In nucleotides, the CDR3 is TGCGCCAGCAGCCCCGTGGACAGCTCTGGGGCCAACGTCCTGACTTTC. The V and J genes are TRBV5-1 and TRBJ2-6; possibly TRBD1 for D (6 bases). With 4 bases removed from V and 0 bases from J, the gap between germline ends came to 11 bases. The length of the CDR3 is 16 residues. Germline V gene lookup returns CDR1 SGHRS and CDR2 YFSETQ.

This clonotype was observed a handful of times. The V and J genes are TRBV7-9 and TRBJ1-5; D is uncertain. This CDR3 spans 12 amino acids. Germline CDR1 is SEHNR and CDR2 is FQNEAQ (reference sequence). V was cut by 4 bases and J by 4 bases, with 5 bases left in between. CDR3 loop: CASSSINQPQHF. CDR3 bases: TGTGCCAGCAGCTCCATAAATCAGCCCCAGCATTTT. The full variable domain, completed using reference TRBV7-9 and TRBJ1-5, is DTGVSQNPRHKITKRGQNVTFRCDPISEHNRLYWYRQTLGQGPEFLTYFQNEAQLEKSRLLSDRFSAERPKGSFSTLEIQRTEQGDSAMYLCASSSINQPQHFGDGTRLSIL.

This clonotype has at least ten counts. The rearrangement links TRBV12-3 or TRBV12-4 to TRBJ1-3; possibly TRBD1 for D (6 bases). The CDR3 covers 14 residues. V was trimmed by 3 bases and J by 1 base, leaving 7 bases between them. The DNA for the CDR3 is TGTGCCAGCAGTTTTACAGGGTCTGGAAACACCATATATTTT. It specifies CASSFTGSGNTIYF.

This clonotype was observed at least ten times. This chain connects TRBV12-3 or TRBV12-4 to TRBJ1-5; D is ambiguous. Trimming shortened V by 7 bases and J by 4 bases, and 11 bases separated the two germline ends. The CDR3 has 13 residues. Here the CDR3 reads CASKGSGNQPQHF. The CDR3 DNA sequence: TGTGCCAGCAAGGGCAGCGGGAATCAGCCCCAGCATTTT.

Many counts were recorded for this clonotype. The J gene is TRBJ2-7, the V gene TRBV10-3; D is uncertain. This CDR3 contains 12 residues. V lost 8 bases to trimming and J lost 2 bases, with 10 bases between them. The V gene's germline CDR1 is ENHRY and CDR2 SYGVKD. The DNA for the CDR3 is TGTGCCATCGGCTCCGGCCCCTACGAGCAGTACTTC. This codes for CAIGSGPYEQYF.

At least ten counts were recorded for this clonotype. The chain couples TRBV7-9 to TRBJ1-1; 9 bases are shared with TRBD1. CDR3 length: 15 residues. The germline gives CDR1 SEHNR, CDR2 FQNEAQ (reference sequence). Trimming removed 5 bases from V and 6 bases from J; junction bases left unmatched: 10. CDR3 in amino acids: CASSTAGTGGPEAFF. In nucleotides, the CDR3 is TGTGCCAGCAGCACCGCAGGAACAGGGGGCCCTGAAGCTTTCTTT.

This clonotype was counted at least ten times. The CDR3 bases are TGCGCCAGCAGCTTAGACCTAAGCTCCTACGAGCAGTACTTC. Its translation: CASSLDLSSYEQYF. The chain is built from TRBV5-1 and TRBJ2-7; D gene unclear. CDR3 size: 14 residues. V was trimmed by 2 bases and J by 0 bases, leaving 9 bases between them. The germline gives CDR1 SGHRS, CDR2 YFSETQ. The variable domain in full, completed from reference TRBV5-1 and TRBJ2-7, reads KAGVTQTPRYLIKTRGQQVTLSCSPISGHRSVSWYQQTPGQGLQFLFEYFSETQRNKGNFPGRFSGRQFSNSRSEMNVSTLELGDSALYLCASSLDLSSYEQYFGPGTRLTVT.

This clonotype was counted ten times or more. The chain combines TRBV7-9 with TRBJ2-7; TRBD1 is a possible D gene (5 bases). CDR3 length: 14 residues. Per the germline V gene, CDR1 is SEHNR and CDR2 is FQNEAQ (reference sequence). Trimming removed 2 bases at V and 4 bases at J, with 12 bases between. The CDR3 sequence: CASSLYAGSYEQYF. In DNA, the CDR3 is TGTGCCAGCAGCTTATATGCAGGGTCTTACGAGCAGTACTTC.

This clonotype was picked up many times. The chain carries TRBV7-3 and TRBJ2-3, with 8 bases matching TRBD2. The CDR3 totals 15 residues. V lost 5 bases and J lost 2; bases outside the gene matches: 6. Germline assignment: CDR1 SGHTA and CDR2 FQGTGA. CDR3 sequence (DNA): TGTGCCAGCAGCAGTAACGGGGGGGACACAGATACGCAGTATTTT. It codes for CASSSNGGDTDTQYF.

V gene TRBV2 combines with J gene TRBJ1-1; D possibly corresponds to TRBD1 (6 bases). V was cut by 7 bases and J by 4 bases, with 13 bases left in between. From germline, CDR1 is SNHLY and CDR2 FYNNEI. There are 13 residues in the CDR3. CDR3: CASILGGPTEAFF. CDR3 in DNA: TGTGCCAGCATTTTAGGGGGTCCCACTGAAGCTTTCTTT.

Many counts were recorded for this clonotype. The rearrangement uses TRBV5-1 and TRBJ2-7; D might be TRBD2 (5 bases). Germline CDR1 reads SGHRS; CDR2 reads YFSETQ. The V gene lost 4 bases and the J gene lost 1 base, with 9 bases spanning the gap. The CDR3 is made up of 13 amino acids. CDR3 amino acids: CASSPTGSYEQYF. The CDR3 region has the DNA TGCGCCAGCAGCCCGACGGGATCCTACGAGCAGTACTTC.

V gene TRBV19 combines with J gene TRBJ2-1, with 10 positions matching TRBD2. V gave up 1 base and J gave up 7 bases; unmatched junction bases: 10. The CDR3 totals 17 residues. Per germline, CDR1 LNHDA and CDR2 SQIVND (reference sequence). In DNA form, the CDR3 reads TGTGCCAGTAGTATAGGGTCCCCTAGCGGGAGTCGAAATGAGCAGTTCTTC. Translated, it gives CASSIGSPSGSRNEQFF.

The sample holds many counts of this clonotype. The chain is built from TRBV20-1 and TRBJ2-7, with 10 nucleotides matching TRBD2. This CDR3 spans 14 amino acids. Losses at the gene ends were 5 bases for V and 1 base for J; bases not matched to a gene: 5. Germline V gene data show CDR1 as DFQATT and CDR2 as SNEGSKA (reference sequence). CDR3: CSALRTSGSYEQYF. CDR3 sequence (DNA): TGCAGTGCTCTGCGGACTAGCGGATCCTACGAGCAGTACTTC.

This clonotype was counted ten times or more. The chain is built from TRBV24-1 and TRBJ2-6; 12 bases map to TRBD2. The V gene end was trimmed by 3 bases and the J gene end by 0 bases; junction bases not matched to a gene: 5. Germline lookup yields CDR1 KGHDR and CDR2 SFDVKD. The CDR3 sequence is 19 residues long. The CDR3 region is CATSDPGLAGLSGANVLTF. CDR3 nucleotide sequence: TGTGCCACCAGTGATCCCGGACTAGCGGGGCTCTCTGGGGCCAACGTCCTGACTTTC.

This clonotype was picked up many times. The V and J genes are TRBV5-6 and TRBJ2-3, with D possibly being TRBD1 (6 bases). CDR3 length: 15 residues. V dropped 4 bases and J dropped 6 bases, with 18 bases sitting between them. Germline loops: CDR1 SGHDT, CDR2 YYEEEE. CDR3 protein: CASSRATGRRDTQYF. The CDR3 DNA reads as TGTGCCAGCAGCCGCGCGACAGGCCGGCGGGATACGCAGTATTTT.